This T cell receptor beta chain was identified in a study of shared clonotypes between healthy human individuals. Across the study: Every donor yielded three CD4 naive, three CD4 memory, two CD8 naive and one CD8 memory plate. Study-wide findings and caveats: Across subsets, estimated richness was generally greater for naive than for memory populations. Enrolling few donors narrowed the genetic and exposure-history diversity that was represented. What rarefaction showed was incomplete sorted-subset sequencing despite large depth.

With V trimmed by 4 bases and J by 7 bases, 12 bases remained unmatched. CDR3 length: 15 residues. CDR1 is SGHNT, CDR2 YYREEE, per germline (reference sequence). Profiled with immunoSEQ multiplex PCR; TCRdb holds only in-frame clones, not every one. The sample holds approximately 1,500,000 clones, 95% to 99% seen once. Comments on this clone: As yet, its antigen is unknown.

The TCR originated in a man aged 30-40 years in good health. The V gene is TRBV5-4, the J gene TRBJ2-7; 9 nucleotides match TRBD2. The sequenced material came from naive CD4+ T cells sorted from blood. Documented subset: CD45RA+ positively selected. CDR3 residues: CASSAGREGLREQYF. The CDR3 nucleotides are TGTGCCAGCAGCGCCGGGCGGGAGGGCCTTAGAGAGCAGTACTTC.